The 20 T cell receptor beta chains below come from one sample, sequenced in a study of a mutant IDH1 vaccine in newly diagnosed glioma. The time point: baseline, week 1 (first vaccination visit). Treatment of the sample: pre-vaccination baseline after standard-of-care therapy. Sequencing was performed with immunoSEQ multiplex PCR; in TCRdb, only in-frame clones are kept and a portion is missing. The sample includes 85,000 to 100,000 clones, about 82% of them seen just once. The sequences come from PBMCs, collected from a glioma patient treated with radiotherapy, temozolomide or both. The receptors stem from a man in his forties or fifties with glioma.

The chain carries TRBV5-1 and TRBJ1-2, with a possible D match to TRBD1 (5 bases). This CDR3 spans 14 amino acids. V was shortened by 1 base and J by 7 bases, with 14 bases between the two germline ends. CDR1 is SGHRS and CDR2 is YFSETQ in the germline V gene. CDR3 amino acids: CASSLSGVEGGYTF. As DNA, the CDR3 is TGCGCCAGCAGCTTGTCGGGGGTTGAAGGTGGCTACACCTTC. The complete variable domain, with remaining parts taken from reference TRBV5-1 and TRBJ1-2, reads KAGVTQTPRYLIKTRGQQVTLSCSPISGHRSVSWYQQTPGQGLQFLFEYFSETQRNKGNFPGRFSGRQFSNSRSEMNVSTLELGDSALYLCASSLSGVEGGYTFGSGTRLTVV.

The chain carries TRBV5-4 and TRBJ2-5; D remains unclear. The length of the CDR3 is 14 residues. Trimming removed 4 bases from V and 2 bases from J, with 12 bases in between. The germline gives CDR1 SGHNT, CDR2 YYREEE (reference sequence). CDR3 coding DNA: TGTGCCAGCAGCCTTTCCGCCTATCAAGAGACCCAGTACTTC. As protein: CASSLSAYQETQYF.

V usage is TRBV5-1 and J usage is TRBJ1-4; 9 bases line up with TRBD1. Trimming cost V 7 bases and J 0 bases; bases outside gene matches: 10. From germline, CDR1 is SGHRS and CDR2 YFSETQ. The CDR3 sequence is 17 residues long. The CDR3 nucleotides read TGCGCCAGCGCGAGGGGACAGGGACCGTCAACTAATGAAAAACTGTTTTTT. Protein sequence: CASARGQGPSTNEKLFF.

The genes are TRBV4-3 and TRBJ1-1, with D unresolved. CDR3 length equals 18 residues. The V end was cut by 0 bases, the J end by 0 bases, with 17 bases between. Germline lookup yields CDR1 LGHNA and CDR2 YSLEER. The CDR3 reads CASSQDVVGVGMNTEAFF. CDR3 nucleotides: TGCGCCAGCAGCCAAGATGTAGTTGGAGTAGGCATGAACACTGAAGCTTTCTTT.

The chain has TRBV28 and TRBJ2-7; D unresolved. This CDR3 spans 12 amino acids. Trimming took 3 bases from V and 3 from J, leaving 6 bases between them. From germline, CDR1 is MDHEN and CDR2 SYDVKM. This chain's CDR3 is CASSFTFYEQYF. The CDR3 DNA reads TGTGCCAGCAGTTTCACCTTCTACGAGCAGTACTTC.

The rearrangement uses TRBV6-6 and TRBJ2-2, with 7 bases that match TRBD2. CDR3 length: 14 residues. With 8 bases clipped from V and 3 bases from J, the junction kept 6 bases outside the gene matches. Germline loops: CDR1 MNHNY, CDR2 SVGAGI (reference sequence). CDR3 protein: CASGAGEYTGELFF. The CDR3 nucleotides read TGTGCCAGCGGGGCGGGAGAATACACCGGGGAGCTGTTTTTT.

The V and J genes are TRBV6-1 and TRBJ1-5; 8 bases map to TRBD1. Germline V gene data show CDR1 as MNHNS and CDR2 as SASEGT. The CDR3 totals 17 residues. Unmatched junction bases numbered 8, after V lost 4 bases and J lost 0 bases. The CDR3 coding sequence is TGTGCCAGCAGTGCAAGGGGACAGGTCTATAGCAATCAGCCCCAGCATTTT. Amino acid sequence: CASSARGQVYSNQPQHF.

This clone was detected a few times. The chain uses TRBV2 and TRBJ2-3, with TRBD1 identical over 9 bases. V lost 3 bases to trimming and J lost 5 bases; unmatched junction nucleotides: 9. The length of the CDR3 is 16 residues. CDR1 and CDR2 (germline): SNHLY, FYNNEI. The CDR3 is CASSDVRDRAKDTQYF. CDR3 nucleotide sequence: TGTGCCAGCAGTGATGTCCGGGACAGGGCAAAAGATACGCAGTATTTT.

The rearrangement links TRBV7-8 to TRBJ1-2; possible D gene TRBD1, 5 bases. This CDR3 contains 14 residues. The germline CDR1 and CDR2 sequences are SGHVS and FQNEAQ. V lost 3 bases and J lost 0, with 8 bases in between. CDR3 nucleotides: TGTGCCAGCAGCTTGACAGAAGCTAACTATGGCTACACCTTC. Residues: CASSLTEANYGYTF.

This clone is a singleton in its sample. The chain employs TRBV7-2 and TRBJ1-5; D uncertain. Germline V lookup: CDR1 SGHTA, CDR2 FQGNSA. Trimming removed 2 bases at V and 5 bases at J, with 7 bases between. The CDR3 is made up of 13 amino acids. The CDR3 region is CASSLIDDQPQHF. CDR3 bases: TGTGCCAGCAGCTTAATCGATGATCAGCCCCAGCATTTT. Full variable domain (outside the CDR3, taken from reference TRBV7-2 and TRBJ1-5): GAGVSQSPSNKVTEKGKDVELRCDPISGHTALYWYRQSLGQGLEFLIYFQGNSAPDKSGLPSDRFSAERTGGSVSTLTIQRTQQEDSAVYLCASSLIDDQPQHFGDGTRLSIL.

The rearrangement joins TRBV4-1 to TRBJ2-3; 9 bases are a match to TRBD2. Trimming cost V 2 bases and J 1 base; bases outside gene matches: 1. From germline, CDR1 is MGHRA and CDR2 YSYEKL. The CDR3 extends over 15 amino acids. Here the CDR3 reads CASSQIAGGTDTQYF. Written as DNA, the CDR3 is TGCGCCAGCAGCCAAATAGCGGGGGGCACAGATACGCAGTATTTT.

The CDR3 bases are TGTGCCAGCAGCCCATCCGGGGACCTTCGTACCGGGGAGCTGTTTTTT. Protein: CASSPSGDLRTGELFF. The V gene is TRBV7-2, the J gene TRBJ2-2; perhaps D is TRBD1 or TRBD2 (5 bases each). CDR3 size: 16 residues. The germline gives CDR1 SGHTA, CDR2 FQGNSA. The V end was cut by 5 bases, the J end by 5 bases, with 18 bases between. The full variable domain, completed using reference TRBV7-2 and TRBJ2-2, is GAGVSQSPSNKVTEKGKDVELRCDPISGHTALYWYRQSLGQGLEFLIYFQGNSAPDKSGLPSDRFSAERTGGSVSTLTIQRTQQEDSAVYLCASSPSGDLRTGELFFGEGSRLTVL.

V usage is TRBV5-5 and J usage is TRBJ1-2, with 9 bases fitting TRBD1. The germline V gene has CDR1 SGHKS and CDR2 YYEKEE (reference sequence). This CDR3 has 15 amino acids. J gave up 2 bases and V 0 bases, and 2 bases lay outside the gene matches. In nucleotides, the CDR3 is TGTGCCAGCAGCTTGGTACAGGGGGCAAACTATGGCTACACCTTC. Residues: CASSLVQGANYGYTF.

The rearrangement links TRBV15 to TRBJ2-7, with D possibly matching TRBD1 (5 bases). V lost 1 base, J lost 6 bases, and 16 bases lay in between. The CDR3 is 15 residues long. The germline CDR1 and CDR2 sequences are LNHNV and YYDKDF (reference sequence). The DNA for the CDR3 is TGTGCCACCAGCAGAGGACAGCCTTCCTGGATCGAGCAGTACTTC. This codes for CATSRGQPSWIEQYF.

This clone was detected a few times. The CDR3 region is CASRRLAQETQYF. The CDR3 DNA reads TGTGCCAGCAGACGACTAGCCCAAGAGACCCAGTACTTC. The rearrangement links TRBV5-5 to TRBJ2-5; 7 nucleotides align to TRBD2. With V trimmed by 5 bases and J by 1 base, 2 bases remained unmatched. This CDR3 is built from 13 residues. Germline-derived CDR1 and CDR2 are SGHKS and YYEKEE (reference sequence).

The genes are TRBV6-5 and TRBJ2-7; D not resolved. The length of the CDR3 is 13 residues. CDR1 and CDR2 (germline): MNHEY, SVGAGI. V gave up 6 bases and J gave up 3 bases, with 12 bases separating them. DNA of the CDR3: TGTGCCAGCAGCAAAACCGGCAGCTACGAGCAGTACTTC. It yields the protein CASSKTGSYEQYF.

This rearrangement joins TRBV6-5 to TRBJ1-1; TRBD1 matches at 8 bases. Losses at the gene ends were 6 bases for V and 1 base for J; bases not matched to a gene: 7. Germline CDR1 reads MNHEY; CDR2 reads SVGAGI. The CDR3 has 15 residues. In nucleotides, the CDR3 is TGTGCCAGCAGGCCGGACAGGGCGACGAACACTGAAGCTTTCTTT. Amino acids: CASRPDRATNTEAFF.

The V gene is TRBV7-9, the J gene TRBJ2-1, with 11 bases that match TRBD2. Per germline, CDR1 SEHNR and CDR2 FQNEAQ (reference sequence). This CDR3 is built from 15 residues. With V trimmed by 4 bases and J by 7 bases, 6 bases remained unmatched. This CDR3 reads CASSSTRLAGNEQFF. CDR3 in DNA: TGTGCCAGCAGCTCCACAAGACTAGCGGGGAATGAGCAGTTCTTC.

The rearrangement joins TRBV4-3 to TRBJ2-5; perhaps TRBD2 as D (6 bases). In germline, CDR1 is LGHNA, CDR2 YSLEER. This CDR3 region has 16 residues. The V end was cut by 4 bases, the J end by 5 bases, with 20 bases between. CDR3 amino acids: CASSPKGGGGSETQYF. DNA of the CDR3: TGCGCCAGCAGCCCGAAAGGTGGGGGAGGCTCGGAGACCCAGTACTTC.

The chain couples TRBV21-1 to TRBJ2-2; the D segment call TRBD1 is taken from the table without a DNA check. TRBV21-1 is a recognized pseudogene. The length of the CDR3 is 17 residues. The CDR3 sequence is CASSKKMRGPHTGELFF. CDR3 DNA sequence: TGTGCCAGCAGCAAAAAGATGAGGGGGCCTCACACCGGGGAGCTGTTTTTT.